This TCR beta chain derives from a study of breast tumors, draining lymph nodes, adjacent tissues. One entry per CDR3 protein, called by TCRdb with MiXCR from the multiplex PCR reads. Of 150,000 to 250,000 distinct CDR3 sequences detected, 31% appear once; the ten largest clones hold about 4.5%. Axillary draining lymph nodes of breast cancer patients supplied the node samples. The sequence was obtained from a female donor with breast cancer. Some clones in this sample may be carry-over from other donors' samples. Specimen: axillary lymph node tissue.

CDR3 nucleotide sequence: TGCAGTGCTAGAAGGGGGGCGCTGAGCTCCTACGAGCAGTACTTC. This sequence encodes CSARRGALSSYEQYF. The chain carries TRBV20-1 and TRBJ2-7; D may match TRBD1 or TRBD2 (6 bases each). Trimming pared 2 bases from V and 0 bases from J, leaving 14 bases between. Germline V gene sequence: CDR1 DFQATT, CDR2 SNEGSKA (reference sequence). The CDR3 length is 15 residues.